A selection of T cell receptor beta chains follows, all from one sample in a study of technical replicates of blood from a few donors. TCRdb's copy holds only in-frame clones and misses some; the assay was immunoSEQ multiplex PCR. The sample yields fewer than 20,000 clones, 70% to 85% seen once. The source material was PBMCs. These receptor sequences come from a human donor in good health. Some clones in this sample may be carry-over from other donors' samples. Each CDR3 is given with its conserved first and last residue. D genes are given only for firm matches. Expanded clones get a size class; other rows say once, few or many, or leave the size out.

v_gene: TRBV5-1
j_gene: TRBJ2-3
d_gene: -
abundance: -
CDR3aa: CASSLWGADTQYF
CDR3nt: TGCGCCAGCAGCTTGTGGGGGGCAGATACGCAGTATTTT

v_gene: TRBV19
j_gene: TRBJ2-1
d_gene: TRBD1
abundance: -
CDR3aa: CASSMGDRGAVNEQFF
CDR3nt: TGTGCCAGTAGTATGGGAGACAGGGGGGCAGTAAATGAGCAGTTCTTC

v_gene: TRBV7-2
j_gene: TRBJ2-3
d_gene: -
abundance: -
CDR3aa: CASTALGALGTDTQYF
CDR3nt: TGTGCCAGCACTGCGCTGGGGGCTTTGGGCACAGATACGCAGTATTTT

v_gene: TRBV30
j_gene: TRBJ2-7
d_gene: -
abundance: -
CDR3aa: CAWRAPGEYEQYF
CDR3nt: TGTGCCTGGAGAGCCCCGGGGGAATACGAGCAGTACTTC

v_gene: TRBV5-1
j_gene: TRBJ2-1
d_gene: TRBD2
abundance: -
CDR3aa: CASSLAGGTSGNEQFF
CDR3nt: TGCGCCAGCAGCTTGGCCGGGGGGACTAGCGGCAATGAGCAGTTCTTC

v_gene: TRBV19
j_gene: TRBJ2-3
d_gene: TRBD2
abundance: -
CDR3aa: CASSIPPSGRADTQYF
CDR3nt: TGTGCCAGTAGTATTCCTCCGAGCGGGAGGGCAGATACGCAGTATTTT

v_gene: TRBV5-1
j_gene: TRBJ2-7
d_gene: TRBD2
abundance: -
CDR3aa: CASGNSGRANEQYF
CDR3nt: TGCGCCAGCGGAAATAGCGGGAGGGCCAACGAGCAGTACTTC

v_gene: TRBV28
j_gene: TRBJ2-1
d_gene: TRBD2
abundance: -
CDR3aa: CASSSPGLGRDYEQFF
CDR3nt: TGTGCCAGCAGTTCACCGGGCCTAGGGAGGGACTATGAGCAGTTCTTC

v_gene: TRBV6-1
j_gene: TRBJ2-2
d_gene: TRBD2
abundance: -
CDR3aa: CASSREGVPGELFF
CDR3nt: TGTGCCAGCAGTAGGGAGGGAGTCCCAGGGGAGCTGTTTTTT

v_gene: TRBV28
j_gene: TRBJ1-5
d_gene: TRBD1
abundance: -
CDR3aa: CASSVAGQGAGQPQHF
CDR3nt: TGTGCCAGCAGTGTCGCGGGACAGGGGGCCGGTCAGCCCCAGCATTTT

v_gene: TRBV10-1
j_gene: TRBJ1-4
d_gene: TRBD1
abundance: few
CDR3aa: CASSAGQATNEKLFF
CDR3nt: TGCGCCAGCAGTGCAGGACAGGCAACTAATGAAAAACTGTTTTTT

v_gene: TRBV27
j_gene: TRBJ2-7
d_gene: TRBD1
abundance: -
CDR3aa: CASSFGTGMGEQYF
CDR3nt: TGTGCCAGCAGTTTCGGGACAGGGATGGGCGAGCAGTACTTC

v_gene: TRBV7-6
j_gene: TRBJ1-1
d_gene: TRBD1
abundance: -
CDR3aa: CASAYGQGSTEAFF
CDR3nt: TGTGCCAGCGCTTATGGACAGGGGTCCACTGAAGCTTTCTTT

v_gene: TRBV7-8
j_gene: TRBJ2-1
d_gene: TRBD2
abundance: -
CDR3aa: CASSSFSGISYNEQFF
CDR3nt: TGTGCCAGCAGCTCCTTCAGCGGGATCTCCTACAATGAGCAGTTCTTC

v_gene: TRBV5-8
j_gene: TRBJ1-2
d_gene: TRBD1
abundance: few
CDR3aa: CASSSWTGRTNYGYTF
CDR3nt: TGTGCCAGCAGCTCATGGACAGGGAGGACTAACTATGGCTACACCTTC

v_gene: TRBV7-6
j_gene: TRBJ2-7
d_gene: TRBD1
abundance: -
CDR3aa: CASSFRDRSYEQYF
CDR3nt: TGTGCCAGCAGCTTCAGGGACAGATCCTACGAGCAGTACTTC

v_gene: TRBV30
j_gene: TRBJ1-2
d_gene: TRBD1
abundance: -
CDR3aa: CAWSGDRDGYTF
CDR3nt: TGTGCCTGGAGTGGGGACAGAGATGGCTACACCTTC

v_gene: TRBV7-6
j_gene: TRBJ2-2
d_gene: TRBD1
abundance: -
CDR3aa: CASSLRGRDRVVPGELFF
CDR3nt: TGTGCCAGCAGCTTACGGGGTAGGGACAGGGTCGTCCCCGGGGAGCTGTTTTTT

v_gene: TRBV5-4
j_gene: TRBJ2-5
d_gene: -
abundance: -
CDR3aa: CASSLRPGETQYF
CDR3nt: TGTGCCAGCAGCTTGAGGCCGGGGGAGACCCAGTACTTC

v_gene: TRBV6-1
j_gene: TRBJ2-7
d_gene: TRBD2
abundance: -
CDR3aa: CASSLGLEGSYEQYF
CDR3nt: TGTGCCAGCAGTTTGGGACTAGAGGGGTCCTACGAGCAGTACTTC

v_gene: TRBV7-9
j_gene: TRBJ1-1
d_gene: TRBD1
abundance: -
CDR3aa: CASSFGTGRTEAFF
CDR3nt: TGTGCCAGCAGCTTCGGGACAGGGAGGACTGAAGCTTTCTTT

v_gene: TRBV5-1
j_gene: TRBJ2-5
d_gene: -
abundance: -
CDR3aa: CASSYRVQLLTGWATEQETQYF
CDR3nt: TGCGCCAGCAGCTACCGGGTACAACTCTTGACGGGGTGGGCTACGGAACAAGAGACCCAGTACTTC

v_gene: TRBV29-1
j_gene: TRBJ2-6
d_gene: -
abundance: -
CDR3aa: CSVGQSGANVLTF
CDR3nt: TGCAGCGTAGGACAGTCGGGGGCCAACGTCCTGACTTTC

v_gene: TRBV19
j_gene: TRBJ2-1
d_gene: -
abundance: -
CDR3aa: CASSLSPQRVYEQFF
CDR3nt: TGTGCCAGTAGCCTCAGTCCCCAGCGGGTCTATGAGCAGTTCTTC

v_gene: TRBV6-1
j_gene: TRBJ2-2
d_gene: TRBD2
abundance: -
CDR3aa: CASSATSGSNTGELFF
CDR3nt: TGTGCCAGCAGTGCCACTAGCGGGTCGAACACCGGGGAGCTGTTTTTT

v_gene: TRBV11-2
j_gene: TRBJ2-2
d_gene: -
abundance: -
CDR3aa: CASSGRVSASGELFF
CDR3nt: TGTGCCAGCAGCGGTCGGGTGTCGGCCTCCGGGGAGCTGTTTTTT

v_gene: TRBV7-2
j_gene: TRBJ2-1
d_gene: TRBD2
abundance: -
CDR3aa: CASTPGGGGSRDEQFF
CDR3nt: TGTGCCAGCACCCCCGGAGGCGGCGGGAGTCGGGATGAGCAGTTCTTC

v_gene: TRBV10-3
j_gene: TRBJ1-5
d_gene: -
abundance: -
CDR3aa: CAISEGGVGQPQHF
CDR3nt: TGTGCCATCAGTGAAGGAGGGGTAGGTCAGCCCCAGCATTTT

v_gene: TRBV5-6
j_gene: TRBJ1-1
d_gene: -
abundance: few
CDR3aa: CASSLFSVSSAFF
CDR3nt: TGTGCCAGCAGCTTGTTTTCAGTAAGTTCAGCTTTCTTT

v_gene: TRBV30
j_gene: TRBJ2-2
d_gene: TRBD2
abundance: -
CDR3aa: CAWSVIGGAGELFF
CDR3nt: TGTGCCTGGAGTGTAATTGGGGGGGCCGGGGAGCTGTTTTTT

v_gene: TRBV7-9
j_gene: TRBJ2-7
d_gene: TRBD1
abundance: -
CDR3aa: CASSVDRGSYEQYF
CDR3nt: TGTGCCAGCAGCGTAGACAGGGGATCCTACGAGCAGTACTTC

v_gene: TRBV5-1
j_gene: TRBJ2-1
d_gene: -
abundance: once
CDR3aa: CASSGGVFGYNEQFF
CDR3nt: TGCGCCAGCAGCGGTGGAGTATTCGGGTACAATGAGCAGTTCTTC

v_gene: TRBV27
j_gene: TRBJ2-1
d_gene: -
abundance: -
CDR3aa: CASFGLQGRQFF
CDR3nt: TGTGCCAGCTTTGGCCTCCAGGGGCGGCAGTTCTTC

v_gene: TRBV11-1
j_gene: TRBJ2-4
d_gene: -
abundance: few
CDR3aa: CASSIHGETKNIQYF
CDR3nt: TGTGCCAGCAGTATTCACGGGGAAACCAAAAACATTCAGTACTTC

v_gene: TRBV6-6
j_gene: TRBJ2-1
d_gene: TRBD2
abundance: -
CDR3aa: CASSYMGSGGFNEQFF
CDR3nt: TGTGCCAGCAGTTATATGGGGTCGGGAGGCTTCAATGAGCAGTTCTTC

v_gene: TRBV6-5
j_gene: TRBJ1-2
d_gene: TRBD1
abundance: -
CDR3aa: CATLGQGGYGYTF
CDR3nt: TGTGCCACCCTGGGACAGGGCGGCTATGGCTACACCTTC

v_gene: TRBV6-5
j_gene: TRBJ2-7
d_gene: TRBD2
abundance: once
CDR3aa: CASSLAGEGYEQYF
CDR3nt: TGTGCCAGCAGTTTAGCGGGAGAGGGGTACGAGCAGTACTTC

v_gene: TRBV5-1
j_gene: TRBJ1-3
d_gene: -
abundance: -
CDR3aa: CASSERTGTGNTIYF
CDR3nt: TGCGCCAGCAGCGAGAGAACAGGGACTGGAAACACCATATATTTT

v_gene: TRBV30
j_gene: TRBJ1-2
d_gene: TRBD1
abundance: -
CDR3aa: CAWSSGTGVRINGYTF
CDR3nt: TGTGCCTGGTCTTCCGGGACAGGGGTAAGGATTAATGGCTACACCTTC

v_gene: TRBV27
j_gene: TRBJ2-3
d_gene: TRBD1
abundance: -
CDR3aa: CASSPRQGLSTDTQYF
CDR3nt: TGTGCCAGCAGCCCTAGACAGGGCTTGAGCACAGATACGCAGTATTTT

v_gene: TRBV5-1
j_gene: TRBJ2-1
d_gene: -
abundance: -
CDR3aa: CASSLGGGYNEQFF
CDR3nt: TGCGCCAGCAGCTTGGGTGGAGGCTACAATGAGCAGTTCTTC

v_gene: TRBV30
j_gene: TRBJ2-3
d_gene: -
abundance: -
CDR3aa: CAWSAYQGTDTQYF
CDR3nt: TGTGCCTGGAGTGCTTATCAGGGGACAGATACGCAGTATTTT

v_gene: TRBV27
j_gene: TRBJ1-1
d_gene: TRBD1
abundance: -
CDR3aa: CASRTGGDTEAFF
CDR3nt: TGTGCCAGCAGAACAGGGGGTGACACTGAAGCTTTCTTT

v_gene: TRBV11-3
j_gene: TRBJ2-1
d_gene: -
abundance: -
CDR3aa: CASSPGYSGYEQFF
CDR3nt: TGTGCCAGCAGCCCCGGATACTCGGGGTATGAGCAGTTCTTC

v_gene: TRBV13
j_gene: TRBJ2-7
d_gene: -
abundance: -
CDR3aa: CASSSLGDEQYF
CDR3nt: TGTGCCAGCAGCTCCCTCGGGGACGAGCAGTACTTC

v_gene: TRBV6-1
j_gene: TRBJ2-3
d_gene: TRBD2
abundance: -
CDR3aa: CASRLADSTDTQYF
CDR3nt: TGTGCCAGCAGACTAGCGGATAGCACAGATACGCAGTATTTT

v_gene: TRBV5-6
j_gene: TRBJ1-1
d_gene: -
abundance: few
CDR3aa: CASSSWGRGDTEAFF
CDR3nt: TGTGCCAGCAGCTCCTGGGGACGGGGGGACACTGAAGCTTTCTTT

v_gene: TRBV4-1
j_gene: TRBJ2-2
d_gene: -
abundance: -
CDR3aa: CASSEHLIGGVDTGELFF
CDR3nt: TGCGCCAGCAGTGAGCATCTGATAGGAGGCGTCGACACCGGGGAGCTGTTTTTT

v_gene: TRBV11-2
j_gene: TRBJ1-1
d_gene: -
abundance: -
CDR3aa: CASSLSKRENTEAFF
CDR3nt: TGTGCCAGCAGCTTATCGAAGAGAGAAAACACTGAAGCTTTCTTT

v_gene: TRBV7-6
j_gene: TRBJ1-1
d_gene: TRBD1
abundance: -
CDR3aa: CASSPRTGKYDEAFF
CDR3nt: TGTGCCAGCAGCCCGCGGACAGGGAAGTATGATGAAGCTTTCTTT